The sequence of this TCR beta chain was determined in a study of OX40 agonist ivuxolimab in advanced cancers. Regarding the research as a whole: Ivuxolimab, which targeted the costimulatory receptor OX40 (CD134), was an agonistic, fully human IgG2 monoclonal antibody. Of the approximately 50 patients in dose escalation, around 19 had hepatocellular carcinoma, around 15 had melanoma, 9 had renal cell carcinoma and 9 had head and neck cancer. Three dose-escalation patients achieved partial responses, one with hepatocellular carcinoma and two with cutaneous melanoma. The monotherapy dose-escalation portion (N ≈ 50 patients) of the phase I ivuxolimab trial is reported in the paper. Peripheral TCRbeta sequencing was intended to test whether TCR sequence diversity was altered and clonal T-cell expansion was caused by ivuxolimab. Intravenous ivuxolimab was administered to patients every 2 weeks at six dose levels: 0.01, 0.1, 0.3, 1.5, 3 and 10 mg/kg. Prior anti-PD-1, anti-PD-L1 or anti-CTLA-4 therapy was permitted, and 30% to 50% of dose-escalation patients had received checkpoint inhibitors. A male proportion of around 83% and a mean age of roughly 55 years, ranging from 23 to 79, were recorded for the dose-escalation cohort. Study-wide conclusions, independent of this receptor: Low levels of normalized T-cell clonal expansion were also shown by some nonresponding patients. In the 0.1-3.0 mg/kg groups, partial responders had among the lowest normalized peripheral clonal expansion, particularly in CD8+ T cells. After ivuxolimab, expanded clones were on average more numerous among CD8+ T cells than among CD4+ T cells. At doses of 0.1 to 3.0 mg/kg, clonal expansion of both CD4+ and CD8+ T cells in blood was seen between baseline and week 6. Antigen specificity was not determined for the clonally expanded peripheral T cells.

The CDR3 sequence holds 12 residues, the cysteine and phenylalanine included. Only the CDR3 DNA stays, 36 bases, in frame from base 1. The trim is 0 bases for V and 6 bases for J, with a gap of 2 bases between the germline ends. The germline V gene (reference sequence) specifies SEHNR as CDR1 and FQNEAQ as CDR2. Genomic DNA was isolated from the sorted cells so that the TCRbeta CDR3 region could be sequenced. The immunoSEQ Assay was used for sequencing of TCRbeta CDR3 regions. Drawn from immuneACCESS, this table holds only the in-frame rearrangements with V and J called that TCRdb kept. Clones are partly lost; checked studies trace under half to an unresolved V gene and leave the rest unexplained. The sample table lists 24,000 or so clones, roughly 93% of them with a count of one. About 50% of the sample is held by the ten biggest clonotypes. Patients with autoimmune disease history or receiving systemic immunosuppression were excluded from the trial. Peripheral blood for TCR sequencing was collected from all dose cohorts at baseline, on cycle 4 day 1, and on cycle 7 day 1. Samples were obtained from an open-label, multicenter, first-in-human phase I dose-escalation trial of ivuxolimab. The trial enrolled adults with locally advanced or metastatic head and neck squamous cell, hepatocellular, melanoma or renal cell carcinoma. CD4+ and CD8+ T cells were sorted separately from peripheral blood before TCR sequencing.

About this clone itself: The target of this receptor is not known. Base quality data are lacking; no much larger clone is found one base away.

Sequenced here: CD4+ or CD8+ T cells sorted from blood, sampled in a trial of the OX40 agonist ivuxolimab. This chain is built from TRBV7-9 and TRBJ2-2; the D segment cannot be called with confidence. The source is an adult with an advanced solid tumor such as melanoma, head and neck, liver or kidney cancer. The CDR3 protein is CASSLAPGELFF. The DNA is as follows: TGTGCCAGCAGCTTAGCGCCCGGGGAGCTGTTTTTT.